The sequence of this T cell receptor beta chain was determined in a study of blood T cell repertoires in COVID-19. Trimming removed 4 bases from V and 1 base from J, with 8 bases in between. From germline, CDR1 is SNHLY and CDR2 FYNNEI. CDR3 length: 14 amino acids. Authors' methods: Amplified reference gene primers provided the basis for estimating nucleated cell counts. The method was immunoSEQ multiplex PCR; TCRdb's version includes in-frame clones alone and lacks a portion of them. The DNA was the basis for D and trimming; V, J and clone size are from that table. This table has roughly 250,000 clones, about 90% appearing once.

The clonotype was recovered from a human donor in a cohort exposed to, infected with or recovered from COVID-19 (not recorded which). The donor label of this sample is uncertain. The V gene is TRBV2, the J gene TRBJ1-5; D call uncertain. Sequencing was carried out using PBMCs or T cells enriched from blood (not recorded which). The CDR3 protein is CASSVGRSNQPQHF. CDR3 nucleotides: TGTGCCAGCAGTGTTGGGAGGAGCAATCAGCCCCAGCATTTT.